The 14 T cell receptor beta chains below come from one sample, sequenced in a study of T cell changes during pregnancy in multiple sclerosis. This table comes from immunoSEQ multiplex PCR, and its TCRdb copy is limited to in-frame clones, with some not included. This table has around 36,000 clones, roughly 90% appearing once. The sample in question was CD8+ T cells from peripheral blood mononuclear cells, obtained in the first trimester of pregnancy. Every receptor here comes from a female donor with multiple sclerosis, enrolled in a pregnancy study.

This clone was counted a single time. J is TRBJ2-7 and V is TRBV30, with 7 bases matching TRBD2. The ends lost 2 bases at V and 3 bases at J; junction bases unmatched: 7. The germline V gene has CDR1 GTSNPN and CDR2 SVGIG (reference sequence). The CDR3 consists of 14 residues. CDR3 DNA: TGTGCCTGGAGTAGCTCCCGGGACTACTACGAGCAGTACTTC. This translates into CAWSSSRDYYEQYF.

The rearrangement links TRBV7-9 to TRBJ2-7, with D perhaps matching TRBD2 (5 bases). Trimming left V 6 bases short and J 0 bases short, with 12 bases between. This CDR3 spans 14 amino acids. CDR1 SEHNR and CDR2 FQNEAQ come from the germline V gene (reference sequence). CDR3 loop: CASRDGGSSYEQYF. CDR3 bases: TGTGCCAGCAGGGACGGAGGCAGCTCCTACGAGCAGTACTTC. The variable domain in full, completed from reference TRBV7-9 and TRBJ2-7, reads DTGVSQNPRHKITKRGQNVTFRCDPISEHNRLYWYRQTLGQGPEFLTYFQNEAQLEKSRLLSDRFSAERPKGSFSTLEIQRTEQGDSAMYLCASRDGGSSYEQYFGPGTRLTVT.

The chain couples TRBV6-6 to TRBJ2-1; TRBD2 is a possible D gene (5 bases). The germline V gene has CDR1 MNHNY and CDR2 SVGAGI (reference sequence). Trimming removed 2 bases from V and 5 bases from J, with 13 bases in between. This CDR3 contains 15 residues. The CDR3: CASSYPSGENNEQFF. The CDR3 nucleotides are TGTGCCAGCAGTTACCCCTCCGGGGAAAACAATGAGCAGTTCTTC.

This clone was recorded only once. The J gene is TRBJ1-5, the V gene TRBV19, with a weak D call TRBD1 (6 bases). V lost 7 bases to trimming and J lost 3 bases, with 13 bases between them. CDR1 LNHDA and CDR2 SQIVND come from the germline V gene (reference sequence). The CDR3 is 14 amino acids. The CDR3, as DNA: TGTGCCAGTATGCCAGGGGCTTCCAATCAGCCCCAGCATTTT. Its protein is CASMPGASNQPQHF.

The chain links TRBV4-1 to TRBJ2-7; D might be TRBD1 (6 bases). With 2 bases removed from V and 3 bases from J, the gap between germline ends came to 14 bases. This CDR3 comprises 15 residues. CDR1 and CDR2 (germline): MGHRA, YSYEKL. DNA for the CDR3: TGCGCCAGCAGCCAACGGGCAGGGGCTTTCTACGAGCAGTACTTC. This codes for CASSQRAGAFYEQYF.

The J gene is TRBJ1-2, the V gene TRBV9, with D possibly being TRBD1 (5 bases). The V and J ends lost 0 bases and 8 bases respectively, with 17 bases between them. The germline V gene has CDR1 SGDLS and CDR2 YYNGEE. This CDR3 has 15 amino acids. CDR3 bases: TGTGCCAGCAGCGTAGAGGGGAGGTTGGGTTTGGGCTACACCTTC. Residues: CASSVEGRLGLGYTF. Together with reference TRBV9 and TRBJ1-2, the CDR3 gives the full variable domain: DSGVTQTPKHLITATGQRVTLRCSPRSGDLSVYWYQQSLDQGLQFLIQYYNGEERAKGNILERFSAQQFPDLHSELNLSSLELGDSALYFCASSVEGRLGLGYTFGSGTRLTVV.

The rearrangement joins TRBV7-8 to TRBJ2-1; D may be TRBD1 (5 bases). Germline values: CDR1 SGHVS, CDR2 FQNEAQ. The CDR3 runs 15 residues. The germline V and J ends were trimmed by 1 base and 8 bases, with 15 bases remaining between them. CDR3 in amino acids: CASSLEAGWFDEQFF. In DNA form, the CDR3 reads TGTGCCAGCAGCTTAGAGGCAGGGTGGTTCGATGAGCAGTTCTTC.

The chain is built from TRBV6-6 and TRBJ2-1; D might be TRBD2 (7 bases). The V and J ends lost 5 bases and 6 bases respectively, with 17 bases between them. Germline V lookup: CDR1 MNHNY, CDR2 SVGAGI (reference sequence). The CDR3 covers 15 residues. The CDR3 loop is CASSRGGGGINEQFF. For the CDR3, the DNA is TGTGCCAGCAGTAGGGGGGGAGGGGGGATCAATGAGCAGTTCTTC.

This chain uses TRBV6-1 with TRBJ2-7, with a possible D match to TRBD1 (6 bases). Per the germline V gene, CDR1 is MNHNS and CDR2 is SASEGT. The CDR3 runs to 13 residues. V lost 7 bases and J 2 bases, leaving 12 bases between the germline ends. CDR3 residues: CASTVQGPYEQYF. The CDR3 bases are TGTGCCAGCACCGTACAGGGCCCCTACGAGCAGTACTTC.

This clone was found once. This sequence joins TRBV11-2 and TRBJ2-7, with TRBD1 as a possible D gene (5 bases). The CDR3 is 14 residues long. V shed 5 bases and J shed 2 bases, with 13 bases lying between them. Per the germline V gene, CDR1 is SGHAT and CDR2 is FQNNGV. CDR3 loop: CASSPDSGAYEQYF. CDR3 nucleotide sequence: TGTGCCAGCAGCCCCGACAGTGGAGCCTACGAGCAGTACTTC.

The chain recombines TRBV19 with TRBJ2-2; D might be TRBD1 (6 bases). The CDR3 runs 12 residues. Trimming stripped 7 bases from V and 4 bases from J, with 7 bases between. Germline loops: CDR1 LNHDA, CDR2 SQIVND (reference sequence). In DNA form, the CDR3 reads TGTGCCAGTACAGGGGTCACCGGGGAGCTGTTTTTT. Its translation is CASTGVTGELFF.

V and J are TRBV19 and TRBJ2-5; D not certain. This CDR3 region has 15 residues. Germline-derived CDR1 and CDR2 are LNHDA and SQIVND (reference sequence). V was cut by 0 bases and J by 4 bases, with 12 bases left in between. Written as DNA, the CDR3 is TGTGCCAGTAGTATAGATCTGCAGGAACGAGAGACCCAGTACTTC. Its protein is CASSIDLQERETQYF.

The chain uses TRBV7-3 and TRBJ2-3; 9 bases align to TRBD2. This CDR3 has 15 amino acids. V gave up 8 bases and J gave up 2 bases; unmatched junction bases: 8. Germline CDR1 is SGHTA and CDR2 is FQGTGA. The CDR3 loop is CASAPSGAPTDTQYF. In DNA, the CDR3 is TGTGCCAGCGCCCCTAGCGGGGCCCCCACAGATACGCAGTATTTT.

This chain uses TRBV2 with TRBJ1-2; perhaps TRBD1 as D (6 bases). Germline CDR1 reads SNHLY; CDR2 reads FYNNEI. The CDR3 contains 16 residues. The V and J ends lost 7 bases and 0 bases respectively, with 18 bases between them. The CDR3 DNA reads TGTGCCAGCATCCCGAACCGGGACACAACTAACTATGGCTACACCTTC. Protein: CASIPNRDTTNYGYTF.